Listed here are 5 T cell receptor beta chains from one sample, sequenced in a study of blood T cell repertoires in COVID-19. Clones were sequenced by immunoSEQ multiplex PCR, and TCRdb holds only the in-frame ones, with some missing. The sample has a few hundred thousand clones; roughly 80% are singletons. Sequencing was carried out using peripheral blood. The receptors stem from a man aged 55-75 years who had recovered from COVID-19.

As DNA, the CDR3 is TGTGCCAGCAGTCTTAATAGCCGCAAAGCTTTCTTT. Translated, it gives CASSLNSRKAFF. V gene TRBV28 combines with J gene TRBJ1-1; the D is unclear. Per germline, CDR1 MDHEN and CDR2 SYDVKM. There are 12 residues in the CDR3. V was pared by 5 bases and J by 9 bases, with 13 bases between.

Comments on this clone: Other DNA sequences in this sample translate to the same CDR3. The rearrangement links TRBV4-2 to TRBJ2-3; TRBD2 is a possible D gene (5 bases). CDR1 LGHNA and CDR2 YNFKEQ come from the germline V gene. V was trimmed by 0 bases and J by 0 bases, leaving 19 bases between them. The CDR3 is 19 amino acids. The CDR3 DNA reads as TGTGCCAGCAGCCAAGATAGGACCCTAGCTGGCTTAAGCACAGATACGCAGTATTTT. Its translation is CASSQDRTLAGLSTDTQYF.

The chain recombines TRBV6-1 with TRBJ2-4, with 9 bases matching TRBD1. The germline gives CDR1 MNHNS, CDR2 SASEGT. Trimming at V came to 3 bases and at J to 1 base, leaving 7 bases not matched to a gene. The CDR3 loop spans 17 amino acids. The CDR3 here is CASSDGQGMSAKNIQYF. The CDR3 DNA reads as TGTGCCAGCAGTGATGGACAGGGGATGTCGGCCAAAAACATTCAGTACTTC.

The chain has TRBV15 and TRBJ2-1; 10 bases line up with TRBD1. The CDR3 extends over 14 amino acids. Germline CDR1 is LNHNV and CDR2 is YYDKDF (reference sequence). The V and J ends lost 7 bases and 10 bases, in that order; junction bases with no gene match: 10. DNA of the CDR3: TGTGCCACCAACTCCAGACAGGGGGCTGGGGAGCAGTTCTTC. Translation: CATNSRQGAGEQFF.

The V call is TRBV15, the J call TRBJ2-1, with unresolved D. The germline V gene has CDR1 LNHNV and CDR2 YYDKDF (reference sequence). The CDR3 spans 13 residues. The V gene lost 5 bases and the J gene lost 5 bases, with 10 bases spanning the gap. The CDR3 loop is CATSGSLHNEQFF. Written as DNA, the CDR3 is TGTGCCACCAGCGGTTCTCTACACAATGAGCAGTTCTTC.